Below, one T cell receptor (beta chain) is given with its context. Original analysis: Estimation of nucleated cell counts relied on the amplification of reference gene primers. The method was immunoSEQ multiplex PCR; TCRdb's version includes in-frame clones alone and lacks a portion of them. V and J calls and clone size follow that table, whereas D and trimming were derived from the DNA. The table records more than 200,000 clones, 80% to 90% of them present only once. V lost 3 bases to trimming and J lost 9 bases; unmatched junction nucleotides: 9. The CDR3 contains 14 residues. The germline V gene has CDR1 SGHTA and CDR2 FQGNSA. The sample belongs to a study of blood T cell repertoires in COVID-19.

The sample comprised peripheral blood. The chain carries TRBV7-2 and TRBJ1-1; 8 positions match TRBD1. This TCR was sampled from a man aged 25-40 years with active or convalescent COVID-19. This chain's CDR3 is CASSFLERTGKAFF. For the CDR3, the DNA is TGTGCCAGCAGCTTCCTCGAACGGACAGGGAAAGCTTTCTTT.